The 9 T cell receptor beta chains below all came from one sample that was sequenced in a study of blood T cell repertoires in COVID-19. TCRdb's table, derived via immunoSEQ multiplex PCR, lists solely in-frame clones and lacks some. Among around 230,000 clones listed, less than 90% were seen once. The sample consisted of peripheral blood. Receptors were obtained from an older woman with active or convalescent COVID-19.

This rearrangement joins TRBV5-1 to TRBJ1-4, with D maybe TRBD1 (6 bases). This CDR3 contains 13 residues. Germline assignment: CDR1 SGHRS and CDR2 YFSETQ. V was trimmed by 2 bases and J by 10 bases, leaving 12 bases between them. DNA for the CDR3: TGCGCCAGCAGCTTACAGGGAGATGGAAAACTGTTTTTT. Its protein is CASSLQGDGKLFF.

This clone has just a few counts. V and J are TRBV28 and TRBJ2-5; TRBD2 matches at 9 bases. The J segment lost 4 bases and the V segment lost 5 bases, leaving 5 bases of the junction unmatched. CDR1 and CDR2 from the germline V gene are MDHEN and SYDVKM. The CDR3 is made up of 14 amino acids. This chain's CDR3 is CASSRTSVRETQYF. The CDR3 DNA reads TGTGCCAGCAGTCGGACTAGCGTGAGAGAGACCCAGTACTTC.

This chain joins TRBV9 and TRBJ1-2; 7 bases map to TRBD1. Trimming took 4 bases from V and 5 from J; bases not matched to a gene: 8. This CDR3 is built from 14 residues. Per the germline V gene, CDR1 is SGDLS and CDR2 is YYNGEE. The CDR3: CASSKTGQSYGYTF. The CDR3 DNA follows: TGTGCCAGCAGCAAAACGGGACAGTCTTATGGCTACACCTTC.

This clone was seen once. CDR3 protein: CASSVASGGETQYF. The CDR3 region has the DNA TGTGCCAGCAGCGTAGCGAGCGGGGGGGAGACCCAGTACTTC. The genes are TRBV9 and TRBJ2-5, with TRBD2 matching over 9 bases. The V gene's germline CDR1 is SGDLS and CDR2 YYNGEE. The CDR3 runs 14 residues. After removal of 0 bases from V and 5 bases from J, the junction contained 2 bases not matched to a gene.

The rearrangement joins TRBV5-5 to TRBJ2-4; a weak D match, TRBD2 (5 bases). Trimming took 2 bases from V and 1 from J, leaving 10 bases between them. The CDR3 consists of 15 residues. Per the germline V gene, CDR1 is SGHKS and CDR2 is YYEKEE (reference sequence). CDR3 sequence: CASSFPGSAKNIQYF. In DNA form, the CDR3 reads TGTGCCAGCAGCTTCCCGGGATCGGCCAAAAACATTCAGTACTTC. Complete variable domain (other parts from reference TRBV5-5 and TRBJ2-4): DAGVTQSPTHLIKTRGQQVTLRCSPISGHKSVSWYQQVLGQGPQFIFQYYEKEERGRGNFPDRFSARQFPNYSSELNVNALLLGDSALYLCASSFPGSAKNIQYFGAGTRLSVL.

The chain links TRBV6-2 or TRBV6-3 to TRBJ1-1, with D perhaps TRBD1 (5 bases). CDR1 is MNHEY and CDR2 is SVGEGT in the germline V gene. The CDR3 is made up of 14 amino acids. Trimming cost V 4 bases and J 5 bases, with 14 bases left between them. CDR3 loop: CASSWSRVTTEAFF. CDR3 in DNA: TGTGCCAGCAGTTGGTCCAGGGTGACTACTGAAGCTTTCTTT.

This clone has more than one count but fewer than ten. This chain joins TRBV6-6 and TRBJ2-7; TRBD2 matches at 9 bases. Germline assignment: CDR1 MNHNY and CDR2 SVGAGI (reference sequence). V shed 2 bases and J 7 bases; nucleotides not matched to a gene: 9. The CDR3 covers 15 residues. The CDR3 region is CASSYGLAGEGEQYF. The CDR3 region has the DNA TGTGCCAGCAGTTACGGGTTAGCGGGAGAGGGAGAGCAGTACTTC.

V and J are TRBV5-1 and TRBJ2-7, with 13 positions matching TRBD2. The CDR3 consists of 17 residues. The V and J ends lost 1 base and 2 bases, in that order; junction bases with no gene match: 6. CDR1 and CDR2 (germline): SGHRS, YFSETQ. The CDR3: CASSLLLAGGPTYEQYF. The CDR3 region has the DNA TGCGCCAGCAGCTTGTTACTAGCGGGAGGGCCGACCTACGAGCAGTACTTC.

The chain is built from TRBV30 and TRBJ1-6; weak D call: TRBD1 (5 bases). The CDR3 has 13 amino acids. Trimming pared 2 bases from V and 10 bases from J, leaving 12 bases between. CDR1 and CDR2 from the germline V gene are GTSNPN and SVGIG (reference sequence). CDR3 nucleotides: TGTGCCTGGAGTTCAGGGTCTGACTCACCCCTCCACTTT. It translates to CAWSSGSDSPLHF. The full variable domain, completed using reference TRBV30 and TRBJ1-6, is SQTIHQWPATLVQPVGSPLSLECTVEGTSNPNLYWYRQAAGRGLQLLFYSVGIGQISSEVPQNLSASRPQDRQFILSSKKLLLSDSGFYLCAWSSGSDSPLHFGNGTRLTVT.